A single sample gave rise to the 30 T cell receptor beta chains below, sequenced in a study of blood T cell repertoires in COVID-19. This table comes from immunoSEQ multiplex PCR, and its TCRdb copy is limited to in-frame clones, with some not included. The sample lists approximately 200,000 clones, 85% seen once, with roughly a sixth in the top ten. Sequencing input: PBMCs or T cells enriched from blood (not recorded which). These receptors were taken from a man between 35 and 55 years old who had recovered from COVID-19.

The CDR3 nucleotides are TGTGCCAGCAGTAGCCTTAACACCATATATTTT. Protein: CASSSLNTIYF. The rearrangement links TRBV11-2 to TRBJ1-3; D is undetermined. Trimming took off 6 bases at V and 7 bases at J, with 7 bases between the two ends. This CDR3 spans 11 amino acids. Germline V lookup: CDR1 SGHAT, CDR2 FQNNGV. The complete variable domain, with remaining parts taken from reference TRBV11-2 and TRBJ1-3, reads EAGVAQSPRYKIIEKRQSVAFWCNPISGHATLYWYQQILGQGPKLLIQFQNNGVVDDSQLPKDRFSAERLKGVDSTLKIQPAKLEDSAVYLCASSSLNTIYFGEGSWLTVV.

The CDR3 DNA sequence: TGTGCCAGCAGTTACCGGGAAGCTGAAAAACTGTTTTTT. Translation: CASSYREAEKLFF. The rearrangement links TRBV6-5 to TRBJ1-4; D uncertain. With 2 bases removed from V and 7 bases from J, the gap between germline ends came to 8 bases. Germline V lookup: CDR1 MNHEY, CDR2 SVGAGI. The CDR3 has 13 residues.

The DNA of the CDR3 is TGTGCCAGCAGCCTAATCACAGATACGCAGTATTTT. It is translated as CASSLITDTQYF. The chain employs TRBV7-9 and TRBJ2-3, with D uncertain. In germline, CDR1 is SEHNR, CDR2 FQNEAQ (reference sequence). Deletions cut 5 bases from V and 2 bases from J, with 5 bases between. The CDR3 extends over 12 amino acids.

This chain links TRBV19 with TRBJ2-2; D may be TRBD2 (5 bases). This CDR3 has 14 residues. The germline V gene encodes CDR1 LNHDA and CDR2 SQIVND (reference sequence). Trimming took off 7 bases at V and 6 bases at J, with 15 bases between the two ends. The CDR3 protein is CASTSQGGPGELFF. In DNA, the CDR3 is TGTGCCAGTACCTCTCAAGGAGGACCCGGGGAGCTGTTTTTT.

The chain employs TRBV9 and TRBJ1-2; possible D gene TRBD1, 5 bases. The CDR3 covers 14 residues. Germline V CDR1 and CDR2: SGDLS, YYNGEE. V lost 0 bases to trimming and J lost 5 bases, with 11 bases between them. CDR3 sequence: CASSVDPGRYGYTF. The CDR3 nucleotides are TGTGCCAGCAGCGTAGACCCAGGGCGATATGGCTACACCTTC.

The table lists this clone with a few counts. The J gene is TRBJ2-7, the V gene TRBV7-8, with D possibly matching TRBD2 (5 bases). Trimming removed 4 bases at V and 4 bases at J, with 17 bases between. The CDR3 loop spans 15 amino acids. The germline gives CDR1 SGHVS, CDR2 FQNEAQ. CDR3 residues: CASSYFAGPVYEQYF. The CDR3 DNA sequence: TGTGCCAGCAGCTACTTTGCGGGCCCCGTATACGAGCAGTACTTC.

This chain joins TRBV19 and TRBJ1-1; no clear D. The CDR3 is made up of 13 amino acids. Deletions cut 6 bases from V and 3 bases from J, with 11 bases between. Germline V CDR1 and CDR2: LNHDA, SQIVND (reference sequence). In DNA form, the CDR3 reads TGTGCCAGTAGACCTCCCTCGGACACTGAAGCTTTCTTT. Its protein product is CASRPPSDTEAFF.

The rearrangement joins TRBV12-3 or TRBV12-4 to TRBJ2-7; D is unresolved. The CDR3 covers 12 residues. V was clipped by 5 bases and J by 6 bases, with 11 bases between them. The CDR3 nucleotides are TGTGCCAGCAGTCCCGTATTTTCCGAGCAGTACTTC. It is translated as CASSPVFSEQYF.

The V and J genes are TRBV30 and TRBJ1-5; 7 bases match TRBD1. There are 14 residues in the CDR3. The ends lost 3 bases at V and 5 bases at J; junction bases unmatched: 7. Germline V lookup: CDR1 GTSNPN, CDR2 SVGIG (reference sequence). This chain's CDR3 is CAWSRDSYYQPQHF. CDR3 sequence (DNA): TGTGCCTGGAGCCGGGACAGTTATTATCAGCCCCAGCATTTT.

This chain connects TRBV10-2 to TRBJ2-1; perhaps TRBD2 as D (5 bases). Germline values: CDR1 WSHSY, CDR2 SAAADI. Trimming took 3 bases from V and 0 from J, leaving 6 bases between them. The CDR3 contains 14 residues. The CDR3 is CASSDGSSYNEQFF. For the CDR3, the DNA is TGCGCCAGCAGTGATGGGAGCTCCTACAATGAGCAGTTCTTC.

V usage is TRBV6-1 and J usage is TRBJ1-5; the D gene is possibly TRBD1 (5 bases). The V gene lost 1 base and the J gene lost 4 bases, with 14 bases spanning the gap. There are 16 residues in the CDR3. Germline V CDR1 and CDR2: MNHNS, SASEGT. CDR3 region: CASSEERGRVNQPQHF. The CDR3 DNA sequence: TGTGCCAGCAGTGAAGAACGAGGCAGGGTGAATCAGCCCCAGCATTTT.

This chain links TRBV5-1 with TRBJ2-1, with a tentative D call TRBD1 (6 bases). This CDR3 is 14 amino acids long. From germline, CDR1 is SGHRS and CDR2 YFSETQ. V dropped 0 bases and J dropped 6 bases, with 10 bases sitting between them. Here the CDR3 reads CASSLEQGGNEQFF. CDR3 DNA sequence: TGCGCCAGCAGCTTGGAACAGGGTGGCAATGAGCAGTTCTTC.

The chain recombines TRBV9 with TRBJ1-5; 9 bases map to TRBD1. The V gene's germline CDR1 is SGDLS and CDR2 YYNGEE. The V segment lost 2 bases and the J segment 4 bases; nucleotides outside the gene matches: 4. The CDR3 is 15 amino acids. The CDR3 nucleotides are TGTGCCAGCAGCGTCGGGGACAGGGAGAATCAGCCCCAGCATTTT. Its translation is CASSVGDRENQPQHF.

This clone has only one observation. The rearrangement joins TRBV4-2 to TRBJ2-7, with 10 bases aligning to TRBD1. Germline V gene lookup returns CDR1 LGHNA and CDR2 YNFKEQ. This CDR3 contains 17 residues. The junction had 11 bases not matched to a gene; V was cut back by 0 bases and J by 6 bases. This CDR3 reads CASSQEGPGTGVGEQYF. CDR3 bases: TGTGCCAGCAGCCAAGAAGGTCCGGGGACAGGGGTGGGCGAGCAGTACTTC.

The J gene is TRBJ2-4, the V gene TRBV18, with D maybe TRBD1 (6 bases). With 0 bases removed from V and 6 bases from J, the gap between germline ends came to 9 bases. Per germline, CDR1 KGHSH and CDR2 LQKENI. The CDR3 runs 14 residues. In DNA form, the CDR3 reads TGTGCCAGCTCACCACCAGGGACACCAAACATTCAGTACTTC. Translated: CASSPPGTPNIQYF.

This chain links TRBV15 with TRBJ2-5, with D possibly being TRBD1 (5 bases). Germline V gene data show CDR1 as LNHNV and CDR2 as YYDKDF (reference sequence). The CDR3 spans 16 residues. V was pared by 0 bases and J by 1 base, with 12 bases between. CDR3 amino acids: CATSREGLGLQETQYF. The CDR3 DNA reads TGTGCCACCAGCAGAGAAGGATTGGGGCTCCAAGAGACCCAGTACTTC. The entire variable domain, with the rest obtained from reference TRBV15 and TRBJ2-5, is as follows: DAMVIQNPRYQVTQFGKPVTLSCSQTLNHNVMYWYQQKSSQAPKLLFHYYDKDFNNEADTPDNFQSRRPNTSFCFLDIRSPGLGDTAMYLCATSREGLGLQETQYFGPGTRLLVL.

This clone has only one observation. Here the CDR3 reads CASSSLGTSATYEQYF. The CDR3 DNA is TGTGCCAGCAGCTCGCTGGGGACTAGCGCGACCTACGAGCAGTACTTC. The chain carries TRBV5-6 and TRBJ2-7; 10 positions agree with TRBD2. The CDR3 has 16 residues. The trim removed 3 bases at V and 2 bases at J, leaving 8 bases unmatched. CDR1 SGHDT and CDR2 YYEEEE come from the germline V gene.

The rearrangement uses TRBV19 and TRBJ2-7; 8 nucleotides align to TRBD1. This CDR3 contains 15 residues. With V trimmed by 1 base and J by 2 bases, 4 bases remained unmatched. CDR1 is LNHDA and CDR2 is SQIVND in the germline V gene (reference sequence). DNA for the CDR3: TGTGCCAGTAGTATAGGGACAGGGAACGCCTACGAGCAGTACTTC. Translated, it gives CASSIGTGNAYEQYF.

The CDR3 DNA reads as TGTGCCAGCAGCCCCCGGGGAGGTAGGGGGGGGAATGAGCAGTTCTTC. The encoded protein is CASSPRGGRGGNEQFF. This chain joins TRBV7-9 and TRBJ2-1; TRBD2 is a possible D gene (7 bases). V lost 5 bases and J 7 bases, leaving 21 bases between the germline ends. The CDR3 loop spans 16 amino acids. Germline lookup yields CDR1 SEHNR and CDR2 FQNEAQ (reference sequence).

This sequence joins TRBV12-3 or TRBV12-4 and TRBJ1-4; D might be TRBD1 (6 bases). The CDR3 totals 12 residues. With 5 bases removed from V and 8 bases from J, the gap between germline ends came to 9 bases. The CDR3 protein is CASSIGTEKLFF. CDR3 DNA sequence: TGTGCCAGCAGTATCGGGACAGAAAAACTGTTTTTT.

The chain recombines TRBV23-1 with TRBJ1-2; D may be TRBD1 (6 bases). TRBV23-1 is sorted into the ORF group, with uncertain function. The CDR3 loop spans 15 amino acids. Trimming left V 4 bases short and J 1 base short, with 13 bases between. CDR3 loop: CASSLRTGNNYGYTF. CDR3 sequence (DNA): TGCGCCAGCAGTCTCCGAACAGGGAATAACTATGGCTACACCTTC.

The genes are TRBV24-1 and TRBJ2-3; 7 bases are shared with TRBD1. V shed 3 bases, J shed 8 bases, and the junction held 13 bases outside the gene matches. In germline, CDR1 is KGHDR, CDR2 SFDVKD. The CDR3 extends over 16 amino acids. The CDR3 sequence is CATSDGGQRPFGTQYF. The DNA for the CDR3 is TGTGCCACCAGTGATGGGGGACAGCGGCCGTTTGGTACGCAGTATTTT.

This clone showed up just once. The gene calls are TRBV19 and TRBJ2-1, with 12 positions matching TRBD2. Germline V gene data show CDR1 as LNHDA and CDR2 as SQIVND (reference sequence). V shed 3 bases, J shed 8 bases, and the junction held 5 bases outside the gene matches. The CDR3 is 15 residues long. Here the CDR3 reads CASSIPRLAGDEQFF. The CDR3 DNA sequence: TGTGCCAGTAGTATTCCCAGACTAGCGGGGGATGAGCAGTTCTTC.

V is TRBV24-1 and J is TRBJ2-1; TRBD1 aligns across 10 bases. The CDR3 length is 15 residues. CDR1 is KGHDR, CDR2 SFDVKD, per germline. Trimming removed 3 bases from V and 4 bases from J; junction bases left unmatched: 2. The CDR3 sequence is CATSDPGQGYNEQFF. DNA for the CDR3: TGTGCCACCAGTGATCCGGGACAGGGGTACAATGAGCAGTTCTTC.

About this clone: In the same sample, other DNA sequences code for this CDR3. The chain links TRBV5-4 to TRBJ2-7, with D hard to call. Deletions cut 0 bases from V and 7 bases from J, with 5 bases between. The CDR3 has 11 residues. CDR1 and CDR2 from the germline V gene are SGHNT and YYREEE (reference sequence). CDR3: CASSLGREQYF. In DNA, the CDR3 is TGTGCCAGCAGCTTGGGGCGGGAGCAGTACTTC.

The chain has TRBV12-3 or TRBV12-4 and TRBJ2-1; TRBD2 matches 8 bases. The J segment lost 9 bases and the V segment lost 6 bases, leaving 4 bases of the junction unmatched. This CDR3 contains 12 residues. For the CDR3, the DNA is TGTGCCAGCAGGGTGAGCGGGAGTGAGCAGTTCTTC. Its protein product is CASRVSGSEQFF.

The chain combines TRBV5-1 with TRBJ2-7; the D gene is possibly TRBD1 (6 bases). The CDR3 extends over 14 amino acids. Trimming cost V 6 bases and J 2 bases, with 15 bases left between them. CDR1 and CDR2 (germline): SGHRS, YFSETQ. CDR3 amino acids: CASMDMAGAYEQYF. The CDR3 DNA sequence: TGCGCCAGCATGGATATGGCAGGGGCCTACGAGCAGTACTTC.

This sequence joins TRBV6-1 and TRBJ1-5, with D possibly being TRBD1 (6 bases). The ends were cut back, 2 bases at V and 4 bases at J, with 9 bases in the middle. The CDR3 is made up of 14 amino acids. CDR1 and CDR2 (germline): MNHNS, SASEGT. The CDR3 coding sequence is TGTGCCAGCAGTGAACGAGGGGGTAATCAGCCCCAGCATTTT. Its translation is CASSERGGNQPQHF.

This clone was counted a few times. The chain uses TRBV11-3 and TRBJ1-6; 7 nucleotides align to TRBD1. The CDR3 runs 16 residues. Trimming cost V 1 base and J 8 bases; bases outside gene matches: 8. Germline V CDR1 and CDR2: SGHNT, YENEEA. CDR3 residues: CASSLGGQARYSPLHF. The DNA for the CDR3 is TGTGCCAGCAGCTTAGGTGGACAGGCGCGTTATTCACCCCTCCACTTT.

The V gene is TRBV12-3 or TRBV12-4, the J gene TRBJ2-7; 8 bases line up with TRBD1. This CDR3 has 12 residues. The V and J ends lost 8 bases and 6 bases, in that order; junction bases with no gene match: 6. Here the CDR3 DNA reads TGTGCCAGCGCCACAGGGGGTCCCGAGCAGTACTTC. Protein: CASATGGPEQYF.